This T cell receptor beta chain was identified during a study of T cell repertoires in cytomegalovirus infection. TCRdb called the reads again in MiXCR, with one record for every CDR3 protein. The table lists around 140,000 distinct CDR3 sequences, roughly 6.5% of them singletons. CDR1 MNHEY and CDR2 SVGAGI come from the germline V gene. The CDR3 is made up of 15 amino acids. V was cut by 8 bases and J by 1 base, with 17 bases left in between. Whole-study findings and limits: It was HLA-C-restricted CMV-specific TCR beta clonotypes that dominated the response ex vivo.

Many counts were recorded for this clonotype. Its antigen remains unknown. The receptor's source is a human donor in good health (CMV status not recorded). Some clones in this sample may be carry-over from other donors' samples. Sequenced material: PBMCs. The chain links TRBV6-5 to TRBJ1-1, with a possible D match to TRBD1 (6 bases). The CDR3 loop reads CASSRDNARNTEAFF. Written as DNA, the CDR3 is TGTGCCAGCTCGCGGGACAACGCCCGGAACACTGAAGCTTTCTTT.